This TCR beta chain stems from a study of CD8 T cells in ankylosing spondylitis. Making use of molecular barcodes, quantitative 5'-RACE generated TCR beta libraries. TCRdb reprocessed the 5' RACE reads via MiXCR and lists one record per CDR3 protein. The sample has around 490,000 distinct CDR3 sequences, approximately 5.3% seen once; the top ten hold roughly 3.5%. The CDR3 contains 15 residues. The J segment lost 6 bases and the V segment lost 6 bases, leaving 9 bases of the junction unmatched. Looked up from germline, CDR1 is SEHNR and CDR2 is FQNEAQ (reference sequence). This clonotype showed up many times. Its antigen is unidentified. General observations from the study: Disease-linked clones proved CD8+ and comparatively uncommon in peripheral blood. Ankylosing spondylitis blood appeared to carry a characteristic TCR beta motif of roughly 8 highly homologous variants. Researchers reportedly found disease-linked clones significantly enriched in matched ankylosing spondylitis synovial fluid. A subset of motif variants has previously been described in the synovial fluid and blood of reactive arthritis.

Sample: blood, either unsorted or a sorted T cell fraction (not recorded which). The rearrangement links TRBV7-9 to TRBJ1-5, with 9 bases aligning to TRBD1. The TCR sequence derives from a male donor with ankylosing spondylitis. In DNA form, the CDR3 reads TGTGCCAGCAGTTCCGGACAGGGGCTTTTTCAGCCCCAGCATTTT. Translated, it gives CASSSGQGLFQPQHF. Using reference TRBV7-9 and TRBJ1-5 for the parts outside the CDR3, the full variable domain is DTGVSQNPRHKITKRGQNVTFRCDPISEHNRLYWYRQTLGQGPEFLTYFQNEAQLEKSRLLSDRFSAERPKGSFSTLEIQRTEQGDSAMYLCASSSGQGLFQPQHFGDGTRLSIL.